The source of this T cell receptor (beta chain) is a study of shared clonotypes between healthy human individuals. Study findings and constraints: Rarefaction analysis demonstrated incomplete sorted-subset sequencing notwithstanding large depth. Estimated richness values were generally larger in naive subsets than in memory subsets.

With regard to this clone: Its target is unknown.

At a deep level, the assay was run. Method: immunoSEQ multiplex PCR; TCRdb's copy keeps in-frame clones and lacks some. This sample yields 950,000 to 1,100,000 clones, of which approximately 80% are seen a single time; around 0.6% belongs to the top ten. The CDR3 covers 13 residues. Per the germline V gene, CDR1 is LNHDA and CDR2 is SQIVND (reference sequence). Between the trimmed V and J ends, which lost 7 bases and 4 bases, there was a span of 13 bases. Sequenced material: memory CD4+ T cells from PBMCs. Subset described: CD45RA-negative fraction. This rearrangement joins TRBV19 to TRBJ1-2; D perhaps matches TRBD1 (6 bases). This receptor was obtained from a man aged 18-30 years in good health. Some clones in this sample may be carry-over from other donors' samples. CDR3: CASTLTGTYGYTF. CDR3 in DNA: TGTGCCAGTACCCTGACAGGCACCTATGGCTACACCTTC. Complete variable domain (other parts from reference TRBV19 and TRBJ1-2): DGGITQSPKYLFRKEGQNVTLSCEQNLNHDAMYWYRQDPGQGLRLIYYSQIVNDFQKGDIAEGYSVSREKKESFPLTVTSAQKNPTAFYLCASTLTGTYGYTFGSGTRLTVV.